One and the same sample provided the 20 T cell receptor beta chains below, sequenced in a study of blood T cell repertoires in COVID-19. The protocol was immunoSEQ multiplex PCR, while the TCRdb copy is restricted to in-frame clones and leaves out a portion. Of about 200,000 clones listed, approximately 92% were seen once; the top ten hold 0.5% to 0.6%. The sequenced material came from peripheral blood. These receptors came from a man in his fifties or sixties with acute or convalescent COVID-19.

This clone was detected only a few times. The chain carries TRBV2 and TRBJ1-6; 7 bases are shared with TRBD1. V lost 6 bases to trimming and J lost 13 bases; unmatched junction nucleotides: 9. The germline V gene has CDR1 SNHLY and CDR2 FYNNEI. This CDR3 has 13 residues. The CDR3 region is CASRGTVPGPLHF. The DNA for the CDR3 is TGTGCCAGCAGGGGGACAGTTCCAGGGCCCCTCCACTTT.

This clone was counted between two and nine times. The CDR3 region is CASSRPDRLAQYF. The CDR3 nucleotides read TGTGCCAGCAGCCGACCGGACAGGTTAGCCCAGTACTTC. The chain joins TRBV28 to TRBJ2-5; 7 bases are shared with TRBD1. The CDR3 sequence is 13 residues long. Trimming at V came to 6 bases and at J to 9 bases, leaving 10 bases not matched to a gene. Germline V gene data show CDR1 as MDHEN and CDR2 as SYDVKM.

This clone was observed a few times. The rearrangement links TRBV7-2 to TRBJ2-6; 9 bases agree with TRBD1. Germline assignment: CDR1 SGHTA and CDR2 FQGNSA. The CDR3 covers 18 residues. Trimming at V came to 7 bases and at J to 3 bases, leaving 13 bases not matched to a gene. CDR3 loop: CASTAPGQGMDGANVLTF. CDR3 DNA: TGTGCCAGCACAGCCCCGGGACAGGGAATGGATGGGGCCAACGTCCTGACTTTC.

The chain joins TRBV25-1 to TRBJ1-1; D gene ambiguous. The CDR3 runs to 17 residues. The ends were cut back, 6 bases at V and 1 base at J, with 21 bases in the middle. The germline V gene encodes CDR1 MGHDK and CDR2 SYGVNS. The CDR3 DNA reads as TGTGCCAGCAGGGGAGAAGGGAGTCCCCGGGGGAACACTGAAGCTTTCTTT. Encoded protein: CASRGEGSPRGNTEAFF.

The V gene is TRBV9, the J gene TRBJ1-2, with 8 bases identical to TRBD1. The germline CDR1 and CDR2 sequences are SGDLS and YYNGEE. The CDR3 is made up of 13 amino acids. V lost 4 bases and J lost 6; bases outside the gene matches: 5. CDR3: CASSPRGPNGYTF. The CDR3 coding sequence is TGTGCCAGCAGCCCCAGGGGGCCAAATGGCTACACCTTC.

The chain recombines TRBV20-1 with TRBJ2-5; D possibly corresponds to TRBD2 (5 bases). V lost 3 bases to trimming and J lost 10 bases, with 12 bases between them. The CDR3 is 11 residues long. The germline gives CDR1 DFQATT, CDR2 SNEGSKA (reference sequence). CDR3 amino acids: CSASDHSGQYF. The DNA of the CDR3 is TGCAGTGCTAGCGACCACAGCGGCCAGTACTTC.

The rearrangement joins TRBV9 to TRBJ2-3; 8 bases map to TRBD2. V trimming: 7 bases; J trimming: 2 bases; junction bases outside the gene matches: 6. The CDR3 loop spans 14 amino acids. Looked up from germline, CDR1 is SGDLS and CDR2 is YYNGEE. The CDR3 is CASATGGATDTQYF. In nucleotides, the CDR3 is TGTGCCAGCGCTACGGGGGGGGCCACAGATACGCAGTATTTT.

This rearrangement joins TRBV2 to TRBJ2-2, with a possible D match to TRBD1 (6 bases). The CDR3 has 13 amino acids. Germline CDR1 SNHLY, CDR2 FYNNEI. Trimming took off 11 bases at V and 5 bases at J, with 15 bases between the two ends. DNA for the CDR3: TGTGCCCGACGGACAGACTCGACCGGGGAGCTGTTTTTT. This codes for CARRTDSTGELFF. Together with reference TRBV2 and TRBJ2-2, the CDR3 gives the full variable domain: EPEVTQTPSHQVTQMGQEVILRCVPISNHLYFYWYRQILGQKVEFLVSFYNNEISEKSEIFDDQFSVERPDGSNFTLKIRSTKLEDSAMYFCARRTDSTGELFFGEGSRLTVL.

V and J are TRBV5-5 and TRBJ2-5; no firm D call. The V end lost 5 bases, the J end lost 1 base, and 6 bases lay between the germline ends. The germline V gene encodes CDR1 SGHKS and CDR2 YYEKEE (reference sequence). There are 12 residues in the CDR3. The CDR3 nucleotides read TGTGCCAGCAGGAACACCCAAGAGACCCAGTACTTC. Protein sequence: CASRNTQETQYF.

This clone showed up just once. The CDR3 nucleotides read TGTGCCAGCAGCTCCGGGACAGATTATCAGCCCCAGCATTTT. Its protein is CASSSGTDYQPQHF. This rearrangement joins TRBV2 to TRBJ1-5; 7 bases map to TRBD1. The CDR3 spans 14 residues. CDR1 SNHLY and CDR2 FYNNEI come from the germline V gene. The V and J ends lost 6 bases and 5 bases, in that order; junction bases with no gene match: 7.

The chain has TRBV30 and TRBJ1-3, with D tentatively TRBD1 (6 bases). Trimming shortened V by 2 bases and J by 0 bases, and 14 bases separated the two germline ends. There are 16 residues in the CDR3. Germline V lookup: CDR1 GTSNPN, CDR2 SVGIG (reference sequence). CDR3 amino acids: CAWSHGTPPSGNTIYF. CDR3 DNA: TGTGCCTGGAGTCACGGGACACCACCCTCTGGAAACACCATATATTTT.

The rearrangement links TRBV6-5 to TRBJ1-3; D call uncertain. The CDR3 covers 14 residues. V lost 6 bases, J lost 2 bases, and 11 bases lay in between. Germline loops: CDR1 MNHEY, CDR2 SVGAGI. CDR3 bases: TGTGCCAGCAGCCTCGGCGGAACTGGAAACACCATATATTTT. It is translated as CASSLGGTGNTIYF.

The chain is built from TRBV6-5 and TRBJ2-2; 8 bases line up with TRBD1. Per the germline V gene, CDR1 is MNHEY and CDR2 is SVGAGI. V lost 6 bases to trimming and J lost 3 bases; unmatched junction nucleotides: 3. The CDR3 sequence is 14 residues long. DNA of the CDR3: TGTGCCAGCAGGATGGGACAGGACACCGGGGAGCTGTTTTTT. It yields the protein CASRMGQDTGELFF.

This rearrangement joins TRBV29-1 to TRBJ2-2; 7 positions match TRBD2. The CDR3 is 15 amino acids. The junction had 7 bases not matched to a gene; V was cut back by 5 bases and J by 1 base. Germline V gene data show CDR1 as SQVTM and CDR2 as ANQGSEA. The CDR3 sequence: CSVSLGGKNTGELFF. CDR3 DNA sequence: TGCAGCGTTTCCCTCGGGGGGAAGAACACCGGGGAGCTGTTTTTT.

This clone was seen at least ten times. The chain couples TRBV4-2 to TRBJ2-7; 11 positions agree with TRBD1. CDR3 length equals 15 residues. V trimming: 4 bases; J trimming: 7 bases; junction bases outside the gene matches: 9. Germline CDR1 and CDR2: LGHNA and YNFKEQ. CDR3 nucleotide sequence: TGTGCCAGCAGCCCTCAACCGGGACAGGGGGGTGAGCAGTACTTC. Translating gives CASSPQPGQGGEQYF.

V usage is TRBV3-1 (or the pseudogene TRBV3-2) and J usage is TRBJ2-1; possible D gene TRBD2, 6 bases. This CDR3 has 11 residues. Between the trimmed V and J ends, which lost 4 bases and 14 bases, there was a span of 12 bases. The germline gives CDR1 LGHDT, CDR2 YNNKEL (reference sequence). Written as DNA, the CDR3 is TGTGCCAGCAGCCCCGGGACTCTGAAGTTCTTC. Translated: CASSPGTLKFF.

The chain links TRBV18 to TRBJ2-3; D unresolved. There are 15 residues in the CDR3. Trimming took 5 bases from V and 4 from J, leaving 16 bases between them. Germline values: CDR1 KGHSH, CDR2 LQKENI. The CDR3 DNA reads as TGTGCCAGCTCAACGCTTGGCAGCAGCGCAGATACGCAGTATTTT. Amino acids: CASSTLGSSADTQYF.

J is TRBJ1-2 and V is TRBV7-9, with 10 nucleotides matching TRBD1. Trimming at V came to 0 bases and at J to 8 bases, leaving 6 bases not matched to a gene. This CDR3 is built from 15 residues. CDR1 SEHNR and CDR2 FQNEAQ come from the germline V gene (reference sequence). In DNA, the CDR3 is TGTGCCAGCAGCTTAGCTGGGACAGGGGAATCAGGCTACACCTTC. Translated: CASSLAGTGESGYTF.

This clone was found once. This rearrangement joins TRBV28 to TRBJ1-5, with 9 bases aligning to TRBD1. CDR3 size: 16 residues. The germline V gene has CDR1 MDHEN and CDR2 SYDVKM. The V gene end was trimmed by 5 bases and the J gene end by 3 bases; junction bases not matched to a gene: 8. CDR3 in DNA: TGTGCCAGCAGTCAATACAGGGGGCTTCCCAATCAGCCCCAGCATTTT. Translated, it gives CASSQYRGLPNQPQHF.

The chain combines TRBV9 with TRBJ2-1; D possibly corresponds to TRBD2 (5 bases). Germline loops: CDR1 SGDLS, CDR2 YYNGEE. V lost 1 base, J lost 7 bases, and 21 bases lay in between. The CDR3 extends over 17 amino acids. DNA of the CDR3: TGTGCCAGCAGCGTACGGGGTCAGTCTGGACGTGGGAATGAGCAGTTCTTC. Encoded protein: CASSVRGQSGRGNEQFF.